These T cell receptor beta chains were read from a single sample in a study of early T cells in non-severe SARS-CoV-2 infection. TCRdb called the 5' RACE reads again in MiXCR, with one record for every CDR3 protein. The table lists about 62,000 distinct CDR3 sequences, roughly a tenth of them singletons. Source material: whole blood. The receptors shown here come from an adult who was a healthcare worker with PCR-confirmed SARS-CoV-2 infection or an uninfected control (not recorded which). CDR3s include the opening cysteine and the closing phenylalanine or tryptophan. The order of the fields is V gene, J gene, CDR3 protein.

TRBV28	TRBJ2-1	CASSFPRLANEQFF
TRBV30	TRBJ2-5	CAWGQGAKTQYF
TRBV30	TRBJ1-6	CAWRELRGAYNSPLHF
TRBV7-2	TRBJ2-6	CASSLGYTYSGANVLTF
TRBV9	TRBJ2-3	CASSGQGLGTDTQYF
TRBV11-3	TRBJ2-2	CASRGTGELFF
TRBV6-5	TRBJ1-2	CASSYSAAVWNYGYTF
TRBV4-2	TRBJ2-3	CASSQELAGTDTQYF
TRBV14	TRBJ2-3	CASSQLGQNTDTQYF
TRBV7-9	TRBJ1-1	CASSFPTEAFF
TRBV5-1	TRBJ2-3	CASSGAMASRGDTQYF
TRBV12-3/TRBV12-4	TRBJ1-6	CASSNRVRNSPLHF
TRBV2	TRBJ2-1	CASRQGGDHNEQFF
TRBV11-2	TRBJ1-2	CASREPGRSLGYTF
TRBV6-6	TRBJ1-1	CASSLSGTGGTEAFF
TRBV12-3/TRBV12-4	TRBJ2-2	CASSRRAGGAPISRNTGELFF
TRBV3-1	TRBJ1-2	CASRDLSYGYTF
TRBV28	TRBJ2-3	CASTLGDTQYF
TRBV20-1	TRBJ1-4	CSASGQGVSVRTNEKLFF
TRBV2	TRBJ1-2	CASSVGRGYTF
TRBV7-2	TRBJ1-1	CASSHHRVGTEAFF
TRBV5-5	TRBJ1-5	CASSLAGQGGNNQPQHF
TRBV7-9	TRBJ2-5	CASSLAGIRGAQYF
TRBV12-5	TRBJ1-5	CASGPTEALNQPQHF
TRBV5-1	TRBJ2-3	CASSLLGGREYTDTQYF
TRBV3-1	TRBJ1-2	CASSQGSGFYGYTF
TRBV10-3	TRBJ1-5	CAIGQGIGGGQPQHF
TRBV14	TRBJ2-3	CASSHAGAGFGGTQYF
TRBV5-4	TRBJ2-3	CASSPPPQRGNTDTQYF
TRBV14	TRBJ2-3	CASTSFSGAKDTQYF
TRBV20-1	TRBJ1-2	CSALGGYYGYTF
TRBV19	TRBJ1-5	CASSLSGGNQPQHF
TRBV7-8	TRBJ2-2	CASSFWQGGANTGELFF
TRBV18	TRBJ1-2	CASSRDRTGYGYTF
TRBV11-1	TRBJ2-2	CASSLARDRVNTGELFF
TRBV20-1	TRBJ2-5	CSARGSGGAVETQYF
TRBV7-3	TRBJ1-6	CASSLGGAANSPLHF
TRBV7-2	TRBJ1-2	CAATGAGPYGYTF
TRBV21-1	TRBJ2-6	CASSKDHCSSGANVLTF
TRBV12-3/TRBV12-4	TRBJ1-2	CASSLGQGYNYGYTF
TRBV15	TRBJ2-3	CATSRSPMGADTQYF
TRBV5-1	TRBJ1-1	CASSLSTGGSMNTEAFF
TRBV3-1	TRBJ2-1	CASSQDFRTGVYNEQFF
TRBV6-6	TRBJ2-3	CASSYWGRSTDTQYF
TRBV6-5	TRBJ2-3	CASSYSGEATDTQYF
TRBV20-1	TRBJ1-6	CSARGDTGNSPLHF
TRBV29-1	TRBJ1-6	CSVAGEHNSPLHF
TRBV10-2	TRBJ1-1	CASRDDRDTEAFF
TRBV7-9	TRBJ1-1	CASSLYADPNTEAFF
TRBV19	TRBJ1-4	CASSNGRIATNEKLFF
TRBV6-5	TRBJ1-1	CASTRGVNTEAFF
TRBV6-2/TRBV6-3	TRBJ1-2	CASNREGQGYGYTF
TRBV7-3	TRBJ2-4	CASSLSTTGGNIQYF
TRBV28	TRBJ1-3	CASRRDRANTIYF
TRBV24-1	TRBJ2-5	CATKGAQVGETQYF
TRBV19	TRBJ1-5	CASTRNSGNQPQHF
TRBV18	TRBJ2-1	CASSPRWGNEQFF